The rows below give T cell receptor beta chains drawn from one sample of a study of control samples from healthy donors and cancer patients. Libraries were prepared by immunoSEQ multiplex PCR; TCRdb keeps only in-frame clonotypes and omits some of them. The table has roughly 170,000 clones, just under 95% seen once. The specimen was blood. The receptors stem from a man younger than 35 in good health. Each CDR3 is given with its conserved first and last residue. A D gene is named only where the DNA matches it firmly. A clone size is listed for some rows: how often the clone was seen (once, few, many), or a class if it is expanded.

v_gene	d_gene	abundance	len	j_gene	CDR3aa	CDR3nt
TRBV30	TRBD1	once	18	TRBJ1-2	CAWRPLGTGFSANYGYTF	TGTGCCTGGAGGCCTTTGGGGACAGGGTTTTCAGCTAACTATGGCTACACCTTC
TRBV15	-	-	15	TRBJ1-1	CATSREPGLNTEAFF	TGTGCCACCAGCAGAGAGCCGGGTCTGAACACTGAAGCTTTCTTT
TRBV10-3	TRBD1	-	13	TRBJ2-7	CATRDRVPGEQYF	TGTGCCACCCGGGACAGGGTACCCGGGGAGCAGTACTTC
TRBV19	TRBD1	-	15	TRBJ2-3	CASSFGTGAGDTQYF	TGTGCCAGTAGTTTCGGGACAGGGGCGGGAGATACGCAGTATTTT
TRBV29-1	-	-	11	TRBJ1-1	CRGGGQPEAFF	TGCAGGGGGGGTGGCCAACCTGAAGCTTTCTTT
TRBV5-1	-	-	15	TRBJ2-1	CASSIQGTTYNEQFF	TGCGCCAGCAGCATACAGGGCACCACCTACAATGAGCAGTTCTTC
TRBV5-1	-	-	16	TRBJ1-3	CASSLMGGSSGNTIYF	TGCGCCAGCAGCTTGATGGGGGGGAGCTCTGGAAACACCATATATTTT
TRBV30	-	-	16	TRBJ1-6	CAWSVKTSSYNSPLHF	TGTGCCTGGAGTGTAAAGACGAGCTCCTATAATTCACCCCTCCACTTT
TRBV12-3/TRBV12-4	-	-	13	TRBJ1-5	CASSNDGNQPQHF	TGTGCCAGCAGTAACGACGGGAATCAGCCCCAGCATTTT
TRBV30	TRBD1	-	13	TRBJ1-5	CAWRQGSNQPQHF	TGTGCCTGGAGACAGGGGTCCAATCAGCCCCAGCATTTT
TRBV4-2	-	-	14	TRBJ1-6	CASSQDLGDSPLHF	TGTGCCAGCAGCCAAGATCTCGGGGACTCACCCCTCCACTTT
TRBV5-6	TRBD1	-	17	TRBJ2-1	CASSPSGWQGVVNEQFF	TGTGCCAGCAGCCCCTCGGGTTGGCAGGGGGTAGTGAATGAGCAGTTCTTC
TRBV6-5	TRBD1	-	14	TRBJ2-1	CASRGTGSYNEQFF	TGTGCCAGCAGGGGGACAGGTTCGTACAATGAGCAGTTCTTC
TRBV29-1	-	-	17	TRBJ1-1	CSVSGGRKGQGNTEAFF	TGCAGCGTTTCGGGAGGCCGGAAGGGGCAGGGGAACACTGAAGCTTTCTTT
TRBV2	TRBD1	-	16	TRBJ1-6	CASSVPLGQVASPLHF	TGTGCCAGCAGTGTGCCACTCGGACAGGTGGCTTCACCCCTCCACTTT
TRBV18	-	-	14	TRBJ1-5	CASSQGLSNQPQHF	TGTGCCAGCTCACAGGGGTTAAGCAATCAGCCCCAGCATTTT
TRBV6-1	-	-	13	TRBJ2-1	CASSDTREDEQFF	TGTGCCAGCAGTGACACCAGGGAAGATGAGCAGTTCTTC
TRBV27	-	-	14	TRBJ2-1	CASSGGVQLNEQFF	TGTGCCAGCAGTGGCGGGGTTCAGTTAAATGAGCAGTTCTTC
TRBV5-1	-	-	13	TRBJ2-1	CASSLVPSNEQFF	TGCGCCAGCAGCTTGGTGCCTTCCAATGAGCAGTTCTTC
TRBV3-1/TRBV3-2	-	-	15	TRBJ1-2	CASSQSQGALHGYTF	TGTGCCAGCAGCCAGTCCCAGGGTGCTCTCCATGGCTACACCTTC
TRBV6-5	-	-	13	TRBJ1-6	CASSDRFSSPLHF	TGTGCCAGCAGCGACCGGTTTAGTTCACCCCTCCACTTT
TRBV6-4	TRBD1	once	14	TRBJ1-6	CASSRTGANSPLHF	TGTGCCAGCAGCCGGACAGGGGCCAATTCACCCCTCCACTTT
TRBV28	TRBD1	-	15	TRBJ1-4	CASSLGTGDWEKLFF	TGTGCCAGCAGTTTAGGGACAGGGGATTGGGAAAAACTGTTTTTT
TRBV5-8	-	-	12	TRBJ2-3	CASSFFTDTQYF	TGTGCCAGCAGCTTTTTCACAGATACGCAGTATTTT
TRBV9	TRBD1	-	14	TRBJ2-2	CASSPRQGAGELFF	TGTGCCAGCAGCCCGAGACAGGGGGCCGGGGAGCTGTTTTTT
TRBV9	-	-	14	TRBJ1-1	CASSATSVGTEAFF	TGTGCCAGCAGCGCGACTAGTGTCGGCACTGAAGCTTTCTTT